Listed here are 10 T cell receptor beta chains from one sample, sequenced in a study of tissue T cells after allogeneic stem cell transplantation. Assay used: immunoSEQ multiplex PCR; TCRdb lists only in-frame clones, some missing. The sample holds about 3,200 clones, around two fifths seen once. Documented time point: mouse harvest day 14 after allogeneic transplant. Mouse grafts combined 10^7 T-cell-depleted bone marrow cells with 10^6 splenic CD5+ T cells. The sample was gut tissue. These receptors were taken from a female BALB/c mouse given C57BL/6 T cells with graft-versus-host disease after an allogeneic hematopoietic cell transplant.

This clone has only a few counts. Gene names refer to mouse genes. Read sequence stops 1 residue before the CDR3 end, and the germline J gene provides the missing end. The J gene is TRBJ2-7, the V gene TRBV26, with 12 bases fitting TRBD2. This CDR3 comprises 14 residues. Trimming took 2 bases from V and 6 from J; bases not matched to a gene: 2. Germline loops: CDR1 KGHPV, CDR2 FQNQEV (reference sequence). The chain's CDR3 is CASSLDWGGGEQYF. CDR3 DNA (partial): TGTGCCAGCAGTCTGGACTGGGGGGGCGGTGAACAGTAC.

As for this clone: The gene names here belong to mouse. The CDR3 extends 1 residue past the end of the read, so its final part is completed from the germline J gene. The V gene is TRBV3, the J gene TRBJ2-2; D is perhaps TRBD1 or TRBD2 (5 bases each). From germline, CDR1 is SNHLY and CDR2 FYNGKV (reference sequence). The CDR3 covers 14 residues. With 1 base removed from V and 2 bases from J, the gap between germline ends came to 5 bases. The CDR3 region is CASSLGGNTGQLYF. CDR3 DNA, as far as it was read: TGTGCCAGCAGCTTAGGGGGGAACACCGGGCAGCTCTAC.

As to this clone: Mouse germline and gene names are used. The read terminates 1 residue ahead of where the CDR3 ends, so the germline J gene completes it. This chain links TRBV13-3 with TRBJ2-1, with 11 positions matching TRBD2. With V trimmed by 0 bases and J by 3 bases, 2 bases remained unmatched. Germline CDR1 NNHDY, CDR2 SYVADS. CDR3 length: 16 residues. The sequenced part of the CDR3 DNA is TGTGCCAGCAGTGATGAACTGGGGGGGCGCTATGCTGAGCAGTTC. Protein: CASSDELGGRYAEQF. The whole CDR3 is CASSDELGGRYAEQFF.

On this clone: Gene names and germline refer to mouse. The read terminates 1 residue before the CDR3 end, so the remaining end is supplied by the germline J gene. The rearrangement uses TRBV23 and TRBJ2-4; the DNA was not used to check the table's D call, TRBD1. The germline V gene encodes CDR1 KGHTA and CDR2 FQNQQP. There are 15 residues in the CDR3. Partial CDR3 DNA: TGCTCCAGCAGCGGGGACAGGGCTAGTCAAAACACCTTGTAC. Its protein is CSSSGDRASQNTLY. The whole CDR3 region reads CSSSGDRASQNTLYF.

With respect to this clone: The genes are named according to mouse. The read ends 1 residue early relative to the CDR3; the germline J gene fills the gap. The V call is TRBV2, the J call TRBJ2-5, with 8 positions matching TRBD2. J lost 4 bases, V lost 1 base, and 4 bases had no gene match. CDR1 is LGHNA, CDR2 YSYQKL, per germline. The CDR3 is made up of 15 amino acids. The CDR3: CASSQVPGGKDTQYF. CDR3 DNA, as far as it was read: TGTGCCAGCAGCCAAGTGCCTGGGGGGAAAGACACCCAGTAC.

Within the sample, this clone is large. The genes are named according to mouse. CDR3 sequence: CASSIPGANTEVFF. The sequenced CDR3 bases are TGTGCTAGCAGTATCCCAGGGGCAAACACAGAAGTCTTC. The chain carries TRBV17 and TRBJ1-1, with D possibly TRBD1 on 6 matching bases. Read coverage stops 1 residue before the CDR3 terminus; the germline J gene supplies the remainder. With 4 bases removed from V and 0 bases from J, the gap between germline ends came to 9 bases. Germline CDR1 and CDR2: MNHDT and YYDKIL. The length of the CDR3 is 14 residues.

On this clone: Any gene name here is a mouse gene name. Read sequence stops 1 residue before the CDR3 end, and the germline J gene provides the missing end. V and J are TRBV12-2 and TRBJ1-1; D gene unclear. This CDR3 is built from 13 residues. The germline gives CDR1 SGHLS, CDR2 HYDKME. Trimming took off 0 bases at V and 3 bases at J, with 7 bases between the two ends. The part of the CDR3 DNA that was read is TGTGCCAGCTCTCTCGAAAGGGACACAGAAGTCTTC. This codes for CASSLERDTEVF. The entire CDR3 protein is CASSLERDTEVFF.

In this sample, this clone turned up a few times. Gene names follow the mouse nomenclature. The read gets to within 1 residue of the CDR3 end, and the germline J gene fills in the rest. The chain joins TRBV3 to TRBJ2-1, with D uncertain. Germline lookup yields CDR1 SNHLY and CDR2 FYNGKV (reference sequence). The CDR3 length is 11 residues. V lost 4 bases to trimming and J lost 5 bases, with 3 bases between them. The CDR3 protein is CASSSHAEQFF. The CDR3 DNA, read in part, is TGTGCCAGCAGCTCTCATGCTGAGCAGTTC.

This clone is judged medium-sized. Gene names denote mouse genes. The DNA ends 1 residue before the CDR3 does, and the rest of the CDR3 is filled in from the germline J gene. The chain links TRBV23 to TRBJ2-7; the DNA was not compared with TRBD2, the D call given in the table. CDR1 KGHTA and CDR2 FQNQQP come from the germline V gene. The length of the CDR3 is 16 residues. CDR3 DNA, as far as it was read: TGCTCCAGCAGTCAATCGGACTGGGGCCTCTCCTATGAACAGTAC. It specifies CSSSQSDWGLSYEQY. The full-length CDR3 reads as CSSSQSDWGLSYEQYF.

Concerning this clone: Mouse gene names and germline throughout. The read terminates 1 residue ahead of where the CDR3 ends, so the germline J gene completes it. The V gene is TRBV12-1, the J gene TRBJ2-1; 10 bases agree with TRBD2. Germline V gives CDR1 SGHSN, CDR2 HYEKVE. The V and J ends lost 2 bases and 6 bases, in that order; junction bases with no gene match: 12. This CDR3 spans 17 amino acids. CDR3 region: CASSPRAGGAPLAEQFF. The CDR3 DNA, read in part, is TGTGCCAGCTCTCCCCGGGCTGGGGGGGCCCCTCTTGCTGAGCAGTTC.